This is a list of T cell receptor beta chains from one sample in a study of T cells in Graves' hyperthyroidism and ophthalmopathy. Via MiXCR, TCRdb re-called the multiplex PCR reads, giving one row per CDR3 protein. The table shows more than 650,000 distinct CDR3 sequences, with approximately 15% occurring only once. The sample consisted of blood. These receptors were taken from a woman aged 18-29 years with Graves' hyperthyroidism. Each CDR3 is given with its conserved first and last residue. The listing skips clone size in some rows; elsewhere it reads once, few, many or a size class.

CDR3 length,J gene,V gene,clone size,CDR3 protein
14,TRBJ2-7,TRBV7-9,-,CASSLGQGKYEQYF
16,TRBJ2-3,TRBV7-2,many,CASSPGGGGYADTQYF
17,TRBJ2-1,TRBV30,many,CAWSGGGRAPEYNEQFF
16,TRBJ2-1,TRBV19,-,CASSTFGTSPSDEQFF
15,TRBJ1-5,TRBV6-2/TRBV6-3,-,CASSYLDRFNQPQHF
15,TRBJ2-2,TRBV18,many,CASSPRLGETGELFF
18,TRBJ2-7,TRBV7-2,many,CASSLVASGGGGSYEQYF
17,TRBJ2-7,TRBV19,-,CASSPSGQGRDSYEQYF
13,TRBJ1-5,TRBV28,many,CASSFGSNQPQHF
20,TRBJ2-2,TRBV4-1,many,CASSQDRLVRGQRHTGELFF
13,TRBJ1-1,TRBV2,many,CASRGQQNTEAFF
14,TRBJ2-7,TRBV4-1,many,CASSQDRQGGEQYF
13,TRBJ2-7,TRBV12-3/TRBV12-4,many,CASSSGRRYEQYF
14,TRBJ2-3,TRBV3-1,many,CASSHAAGGDTQYF
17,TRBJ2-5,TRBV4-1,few,CASSQVRGTLYQETQYF
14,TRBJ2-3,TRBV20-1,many,CSASSGSAADTQYF
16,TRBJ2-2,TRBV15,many,CATSRPSEGGTGELFF
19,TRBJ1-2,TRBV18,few,CASSPRSGTGENSGYGYTF
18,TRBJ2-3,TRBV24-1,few,CATSDFSWTSGYTDTQYF
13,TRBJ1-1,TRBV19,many,CASSIRGNTEAFF
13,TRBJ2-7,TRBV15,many,CATSRVEGYEQYF
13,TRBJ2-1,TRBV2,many,CASSTGSYNEQFF
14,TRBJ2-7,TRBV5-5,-,CASSLEIGLLEQYF
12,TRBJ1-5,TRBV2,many,CASRRVNQPQHF
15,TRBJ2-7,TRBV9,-,CASSAWGESINEQYF
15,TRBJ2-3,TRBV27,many,CASSRRQASTDTQYF
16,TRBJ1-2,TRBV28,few,CASSGLRDGANYGYTF
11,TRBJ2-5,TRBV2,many,CASNGPRAQYF